Shown below are 17 T cell receptor beta chains from a single sample sequenced in a study of OX40 agonist ivuxolimab in advanced cancers. Method: immunoSEQ multiplex PCR; TCRdb's copy keeps in-frame clones and lacks some. Among over 60,000 clones listed, 85% to 90% were seen once. This specimen consisted of CD4+ or CD8+ T cells sorted from blood, obtained in a trial of the OX40 agonist ivuxolimab. The receptors here all came from an adult with an advanced solid tumor such as melanoma, head and neck, liver or kidney cancer.

The chain recombines TRBV25-1 with TRBJ2-1; no clear D. The germline V and J ends were trimmed by 5 bases and 4 bases, with 15 bases remaining between them. CDR1 is MGHDK, CDR2 SYGVNS, per germline. The CDR3 loop spans 15 amino acids. The CDR3 DNA sequence: TGTGCCAGCAGTAGCCGGGTCAACCTTTACAATGAGCAGTTCTTC. It yields the protein CASSSRVNLYNEQFF. The whole variable domain, remainder taken from reference TRBV25-1 and TRBJ2-1, is EADIYQTPRYLVIGTGKKITLECSQTMGHDKMYWYQQDPGMELHLIHYSYGVNSTEKGDLSSESTVSRIRTEHFPLTLESARPSHTSQYLCASSSRVNLYNEQFFGPGTRLTVL.

This clone was recorded once. The gene calls are TRBV7-8 and TRBJ1-5; possible D gene TRBD1, 6 bases. Germline V gene data show CDR1 as SGHVS and CDR2 as FQNEAQ. The V gene lost 5 bases and the J gene lost 2 bases, with 10 bases spanning the gap. This CDR3 contains 14 residues. Here the CDR3 reads CASSEQGGNQPQHF. The CDR3 nucleotides read TGTGCCAGCAGCGAACAGGGAGGCAATCAGCCCCAGCATTTT.

The J gene is TRBJ1-5, the V gene TRBV6-1; TRBD1 aligns across 9 bases. The CDR3 length is 14 residues. V was pared by 6 bases and J by 11 bases, with 11 bases of the junction left unmatched. Germline V gene lookup returns CDR1 MNHNS and CDR2 SASEGT. In DNA form, the CDR3 reads TGTGCCAGCAGGAATAGACAGGGGGGGTTGACCCAGCATTTT. Translated: CASRNRQGGLTQHF.

This clone was recorded only once. V usage is TRBV11-3 and J usage is TRBJ2-7, with 8 bases identical to TRBD2. CDR1 is SGHNT and CDR2 is YENEEA in the germline V gene. J gave up 4 bases and V 4 bases, and 12 bases lay outside the gene matches. The CDR3 covers 16 residues. CDR3 sequence reads: CASSSSGRPRAYEQYF. DNA for the CDR3: TGTGCCAGCAGCTCCAGCGGGAGACCTCGGGCGTACGAGCAGTACTTC. The whole variable domain, remainder taken from reference TRBV11-3 and TRBJ2-7, is EAGVVQSPRYKIIEKKQPVAFWCNPISGHNTLYWYLQNLGQGPELLIRYENEEAVDDSQLPKDRFSAERLKGVDSTLKIQPAELGDSAVYLCASSSSGRPRAYEQYFGPGTRLTVT.

The genes are TRBV9 and TRBJ2-2; TRBD1 or TRBD2 may be the D gene (5 bases each). Germline CDR1 reads SGDLS; CDR2 reads YYNGEE. The CDR3 is made up of 13 amino acids. The germline V and J ends were trimmed by 6 bases and 6 bases, with 12 bases remaining between them. The CDR3 reads CASTHGASGELFF. For the CDR3, the DNA is TGTGCCAGCACCCACGGGGCCTCCGGGGAGCTGTTTTTT. Complete variable domain (other parts from reference TRBV9 and TRBJ2-2): DSGVTQTPKHLITATGQRVTLRCSPRSGDLSVYWYQQSLDQGLQFLIQYYNGEERAKGNILERFSAQQFPDLHSELNLSSLELGDSALYFCASTHGASGELFFGEGSRLTVL.

The chain links TRBV4-2 to TRBJ2-7, with 13 positions matching TRBD2. The CDR3 sequence is 21 residues long. V trimming: 4 bases; J trimming: 2 bases; junction bases outside the gene matches: 20. Germline assignment: CDR1 LGHNA and CDR2 YNFKEQ. The CDR3 coding sequence is TGTGCCAGCAGCCCGATGAGCCTCTCCGGGACTAGCGGGAAATCCCCCTACGAGCAGTACTTC. Translating gives CASSPMSLSGTSGKSPYEQYF.

V usage is TRBV28 and J usage is TRBJ1-3; no clear D gene. V was pared by 3 bases and J by 0 bases, with 9 bases between. The CDR3 loop spans 15 amino acids. CDR1 and CDR2 from the germline V gene are MDHEN and SYDVKM. In DNA form, the CDR3 reads TGTGCCAGCAGTTTTAGGGTGAGCTCTGGAAACACCATATATTTT. Amino acid sequence: CASSFRVSSGNTIYF. Full variable domain (missing parts from reference TRBV28 and TRBJ1-3): DVKVTQSSRYLVKRTGEKVFLECVQDMDHENMFWYRQDPGLGLRLIYFSYDVKMKEKGDIPEGYSVSREKKERFSLILESASTNQTSMYLCASSFRVSSGNTIYFGEGSWLTVV.

The V call is TRBV10-3, the J call TRBJ1-1, with TRBD1 matching 9 bases. The ends lost 6 bases at V and 1 base at J; junction bases unmatched: 3. The CDR3 sequence is 14 residues long. Germline-derived CDR1 and CDR2 are ENHRY and SYGVKD. The CDR3: CAISRTGENTEAFF. Here the CDR3 DNA reads TGTGCCATCAGCAGGACAGGGGAGAACACTGAAGCTTTCTTT.

The chain recombines TRBV20-1 with TRBJ2-3, with D unclear. CDR3 length: 10 residues. V lost 4 bases and J lost 2, with 1 base in between. CDR1 and CDR2 (germline): DFQATT, SNEGSKA (reference sequence). The CDR3 nucleotides are TGCAGTGCTAACACAGATACGCAGTATTTT. This codes for CSANTDTQYF.

V usage is TRBV28 and J usage is TRBJ1-2, with unresolved D. The CDR3 contains 13 residues. V lost 3 bases to trimming and J lost 4 bases, with 9 bases between them. Looked up from germline, CDR1 is MDHEN and CDR2 is SYDVKM. The CDR3 DNA is TGTGCCAGCAGTTTGCTTGCCGGCTATGGCTACACCTTC. This encodes CASSLLAGYGYTF.

This sequence joins TRBV27 and TRBJ2-5; TRBD2 matches 13 bases. CDR1 is MNHEY and CDR2 is SMNVEV in the germline V gene (reference sequence). The V gene end was trimmed by 8 bases and the J gene end by 4 bases; junction bases not matched to a gene: 1. This CDR3 region has 13 residues. The DNA for the CDR3 is TGTGCCAGCCGGACTAGCGGGGGAGAGACCCAGTACTTC. Amino acids: CASRTSGGETQYF.

The V call is TRBV11-3, the J call TRBJ2-5; D uncertain. Germline CDR1 SGHNT, CDR2 YENEEA. The length of the CDR3 is 12 residues. Trimming pared 1 base from V and 6 bases from J, leaving 6 bases between. For the CDR3, the DNA is TGTGCCAGCAGCTTAGGTTTACAGACCCAGTACTTC. Translation: CASSLGLQTQYF.

The table lists this clone with a count of one. CDR3 region: CASSLSRAGEQYF. CDR3 coding DNA: TGTGCCAGCAGCTTAAGCAGGGCCGGTGAACAGTACTTC. This chain uses TRBV7-2 with TRBJ2-7; D perhaps matches TRBD1 (5 bases). The germline CDR1 and CDR2 sequences are SGHTA and FQGNSA. This CDR3 comprises 13 residues. V was cut by 2 bases and J by 10 bases, with 15 bases left in between.

The chain combines TRBV5-1 with TRBJ2-5, with 14 bases identical to TRBD2. This CDR3 contains 16 residues. V lost 4 bases and J lost 2; bases outside the gene matches: 4. CDR1 is SGHRS, CDR2 YFSETQ, per germline. In DNA, the CDR3 is TGCGCCAGCAGCCCCAGGACTAGCGGGGGGCAAGAGACCCAGTACTTC. It codes for CASSPRTSGGQETQYF. The full variable domain, in which reference TRBV5-1 and TRBJ2-5 provide the parts outside the CDR3, is KAGVTQTPRYLIKTRGQQVTLSCSPISGHRSVSWYQQTPGQGLQFLFEYFSETQRNKGNFPGRFSGRQFSNSRSEMNVSTLELGDSALYLCASSPRTSGGQETQYFGPGTRLLVL.

The rearrangement joins TRBV19 to TRBJ2-5; D is perhaps TRBD2 (5 bases). The CDR3 sequence is 13 residues long. CDR1 is LNHDA, CDR2 SQIVND, per germline (reference sequence). Trimming stripped 4 bases from V and 9 bases from J, with 15 bases between. CDR3 in amino acids: CASSKEPWGAQYF. In nucleotides, the CDR3 is TGTGCCAGTAGTAAAGAGCCCTGGGGAGCCCAGTACTTC.

CDR3 sequence (DNA): TGTGCCAGCAGTGATTGGACTAGCGGACTCTCCTACGAGCAGTACTTC. Translation: CASSDWTSGLSYEQYF. The genes are TRBV2 and TRBJ2-7; 10 bases align to TRBD2. Germline V gene sequence: CDR1 SNHLY, CDR2 FYNNEI. J was trimmed by 0 bases and V by 3 bases; bases with no gene match: 5. The CDR3 is 16 residues long.

The chain uses TRBV11-2 and TRBJ1-1; D is unclear. Trimming cost V 4 bases and J 5 bases, with 11 bases left between them. The CDR3 totals 13 residues. Germline V gene lookup returns CDR1 SGHAT and CDR2 FQNNGV. CDR3 sequence: CASSSDTPTEAFF. For the CDR3, the DNA is TGTGCCAGCAGCTCCGACACCCCGACTGAAGCTTTCTTT.